A selection of T cell receptor beta chains follows, all from one sample in a study of T cells after yellow fever vaccination. TCRdb passed the 5' RACE reads through MiXCR, listing each CDR3 protein once. The table has around 230,000 distinct CDR3 sequences, approximately 6.3% seen once. The sequenced sample was CD4+ T cells sorted from PBMCs, obtained on the day of the yellow fever booster vaccination. The receptors stem from a man aged 25 to 40 who received the YFV17D yellow fever vaccine. CDR3s include the opening cysteine and the closing phenylalanine or tryptophan. The order of the fields is J gene, D gene, clone size, V gene, CDR3 protein, CDR3 DNA. D genes are given only for firm matches. Size tells how often a clone was seen (once, few, many) or the class of an expanded clone, and some rows leave it out.

TRBJ2-1 | TRBD1 | many | TRBV7-2 | CASSFGRDSNEQFF | TGTGCCAGCAGCTTCGGTCGGGACAGCAATGAGCAGTTCTTC
TRBJ1-2 | - | - | TRBV19 | CASSSPTGQGGYTF | TGTGCCAGTAGCTCCCCAACAGGACAAGGTGGCTACACCTTC
TRBJ2-3 | TRBD2 | few | TRBV20-1 | CSAGVSGAPSTDTQYF | TGCAGTGCCGGCGTCAGCGGGGCCCCTAGCACAGATACGCAGTATTTT
TRBJ2-5 | - | many | TRBV5-5 | CASSLNSGHLVQETQYF | TGTGCCAGCAGCCTAAACTCGGGACACCTGGTTCAAGAGACCCAGTACTTC
TRBJ1-2 | - | few | TRBV5-1 | CASSFRPVDYGYTF | TGCGCCAGCAGCTTTCGCCCTGTAGACTATGGCTACACCTTC
TRBJ2-1 | - | many | TRBV28 | CASSSPQGRGYNEQFF | TGTGCCAGCAGCAGCCCACAGGGAAGGGGCTACAATGAGCAGTTCTTC
TRBJ2-3 | TRBD1 | few | TRBV11-3 | CASSFGDRSTDTQYF | TGTGCCAGCAGCTTTGGGGACAGGAGCACAGATACGCAGTATTTT
TRBJ1-2 | - | - | TRBV6-2/TRBV6-3 | CASSQTDIYGYTF | TGTGCCAGCAGTCAGACAGACATCTATGGCTACACCTTC
TRBJ2-3 | - | - | TRBV11-2 | CASSFWDTDTQYF | TGTGCCAGCAGCTTTTGGGATACAGATACGCAGTATTTT
TRBJ2-7 | TRBD2 | many | TRBV20-1 | CSARDPTSGAYEQYF | TGCAGTGCTAGAGACCCGACTAGCGGAGCCTACGAGCAGTACTTC
TRBJ2-3 | TRBD2 | many | TRBV7-2 | CASSLSGLPDTQYF | TGTGCCAGCAGCTTATCGGGACTACCCGATACGCAGTATTTT
TRBJ2-1 | - | - | TRBV7-9 | CASSLLGILSNEQFF | TGTGCCAGCAGCCTATTAGGGATTCTTAGCAATGAGCAGTTCTTC
TRBJ2-1 | - | few | TRBV18 | CASSPATPNEQFF | TGTGCCAGCTCACCAGCTACCCCAAATGAGCAGTTCTTC
TRBJ2-1 | TRBD1 | few | TRBV10-3 | CAISSDRVRIDEQFF | TGTGCCATCAGTTCGGACAGGGTGAGGATAGATGAGCAGTTCTTC
TRBJ2-1 | TRBD1 | - | TRBV10-3 | CATEDRPGNEQFF | TGTGCCACAGAGGACAGGCCTGGCAATGAGCAGTTCTTC
TRBJ2-1 | - | few | TRBV18 | CASSPPGWDNEQFF | TGTGCCAGCTCACCACCGGGTTGGGACAATGAGCAGTTCTTC
TRBJ2-7 | TRBD2 | few | TRBV4-3 | CASSQGAGETNEQYF | TGCGCCAGCAGCCAAGGAGCGGGAGAAACAAACGAGCAGTACTTC